This T cell receptor (beta chain) came from a study of T-cell memory formation after mild COVID-19. Germline V CDR1 and CDR2: SEHNR, FQNEAQ (reference sequence). The CDR3 runs 13 residues. The J segment lost 5 bases and the V segment lost 6 bases, leaving 7 bases of the junction unmatched. Using its own MiXCR run on the 5' RACE reads, TCRdb lists one record per CDR3 protein. Of approximately 350,000 distinct CDR3 sequences in the sample, approximately 15% were seen once. This clonotype was detected only once. This TCR came from a man younger than 30 who had mild COVID-19 (a few samples of this study predate the infection). Cell type and time point are not known. The chain carries TRBV7-9 and TRBJ2-7; TRBD1 agrees at 7 bases. Sequences were obtained from PBMCs or a T cell subset sorted from them (not recorded which). The CDR3 DNA reads as TGTGCCAGCAGTCAGGCAGGGGGTAACGAGCAGTACTTC. This gives the protein CASSQAGGNEQYF. Filled out from reference TRBV7-9 and TRBJ2-7, the complete variable domain reads DTGVSQNPRHKITKRGQNVTFRCDPISEHNRLYWYRQTLGQGPEFLTYFQNEAQLEKSRLLSDRFSAERPKGSFSTLEIQRTEQGDSAMYLCASSQAGGNEQYFGPGTRLTVT.